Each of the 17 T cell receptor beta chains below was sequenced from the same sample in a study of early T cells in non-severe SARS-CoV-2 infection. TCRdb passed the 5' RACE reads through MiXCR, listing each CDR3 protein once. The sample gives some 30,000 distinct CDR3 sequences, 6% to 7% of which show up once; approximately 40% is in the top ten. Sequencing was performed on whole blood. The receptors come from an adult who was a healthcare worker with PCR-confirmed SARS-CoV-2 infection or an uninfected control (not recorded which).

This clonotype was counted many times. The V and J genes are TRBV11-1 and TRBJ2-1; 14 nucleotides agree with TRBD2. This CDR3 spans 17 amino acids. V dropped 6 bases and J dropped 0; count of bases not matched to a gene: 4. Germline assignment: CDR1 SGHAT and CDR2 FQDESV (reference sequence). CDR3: CASRGGTSGSSYNEQFF. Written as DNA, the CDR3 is TGTGCCAGCAGGGGAGGGACTAGCGGGAGCTCCTACAATGAGCAGTTCTTC. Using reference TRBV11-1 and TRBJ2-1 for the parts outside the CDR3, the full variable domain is EAEVAQSPRYKITEKSQAVAFWCDPISGHATLYWYRQILGQGPELLVQFQDESVVDDSQLPKDRFSAERLKGVDSTLKIQPAELGDSAMYLCASRGGTSGSSYNEQFFGPGTRLTVL.

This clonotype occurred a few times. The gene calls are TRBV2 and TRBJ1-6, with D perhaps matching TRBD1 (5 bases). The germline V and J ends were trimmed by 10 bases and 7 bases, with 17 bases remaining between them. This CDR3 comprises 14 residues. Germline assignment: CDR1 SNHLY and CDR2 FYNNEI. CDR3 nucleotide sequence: TGTGCCACCCAAGTTGGGGAGGGGAATTCACCCCTCCACTTT. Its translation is CATQVGEGNSPLHF.

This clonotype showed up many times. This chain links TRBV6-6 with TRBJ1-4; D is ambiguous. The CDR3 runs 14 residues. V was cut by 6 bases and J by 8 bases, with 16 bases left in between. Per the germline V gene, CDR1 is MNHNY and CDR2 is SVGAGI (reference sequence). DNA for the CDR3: TGTGCCAGCAGCCCCCTTGAGGTTTGGGAAAAACTGTTTTTT. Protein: CASSPLEVWEKLFF.

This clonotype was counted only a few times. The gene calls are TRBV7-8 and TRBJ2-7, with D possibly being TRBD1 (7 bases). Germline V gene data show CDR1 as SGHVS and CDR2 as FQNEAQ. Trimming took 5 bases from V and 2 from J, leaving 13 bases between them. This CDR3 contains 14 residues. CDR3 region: CASSGGDSPYEQYF. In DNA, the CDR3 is TGTGCCAGCAGCGGAGGGGACAGTCCCTACGAGCAGTACTTC.

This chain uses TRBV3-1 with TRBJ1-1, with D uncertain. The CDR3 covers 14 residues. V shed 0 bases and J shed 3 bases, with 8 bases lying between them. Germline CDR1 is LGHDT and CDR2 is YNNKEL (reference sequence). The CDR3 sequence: CASSQETGYTEAFF. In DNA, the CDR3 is TGTGCCAGCAGCCAAGAAACGGGGTACACTGAAGCTTTCTTT.

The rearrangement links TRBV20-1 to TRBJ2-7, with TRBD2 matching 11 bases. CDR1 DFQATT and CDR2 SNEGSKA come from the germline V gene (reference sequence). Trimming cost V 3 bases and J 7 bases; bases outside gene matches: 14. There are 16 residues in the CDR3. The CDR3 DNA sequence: TGCAGTGCTAGCAACCCGAGTCGGCTAGCGGGAGGTGAGCAGTACTTC. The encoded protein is CSASNPSRLAGGEQYF.

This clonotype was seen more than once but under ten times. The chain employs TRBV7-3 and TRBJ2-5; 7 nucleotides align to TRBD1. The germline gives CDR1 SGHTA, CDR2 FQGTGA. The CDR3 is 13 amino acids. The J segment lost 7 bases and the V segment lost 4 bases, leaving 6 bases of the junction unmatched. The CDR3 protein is CASSSGQDGTQYF. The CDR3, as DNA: TGTGCCAGCAGCTCAGGACAGGATGGGACCCAGTACTTC.

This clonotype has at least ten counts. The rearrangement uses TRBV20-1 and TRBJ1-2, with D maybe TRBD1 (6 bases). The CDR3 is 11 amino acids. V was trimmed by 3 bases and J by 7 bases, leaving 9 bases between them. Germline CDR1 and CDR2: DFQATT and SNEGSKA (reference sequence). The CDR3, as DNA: TGCAGTGCTAGCCAGGGGAGTGGCTACACCTTC. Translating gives CSASQGSGYTF.

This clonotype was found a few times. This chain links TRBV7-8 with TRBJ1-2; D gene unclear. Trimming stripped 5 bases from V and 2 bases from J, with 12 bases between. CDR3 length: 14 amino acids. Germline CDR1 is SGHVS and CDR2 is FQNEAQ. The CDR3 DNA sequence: TGTGCCAGCAGCCGCCCGGGCGGGAACTATGGCTACACCTTC. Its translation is CASSRPGGNYGYTF.

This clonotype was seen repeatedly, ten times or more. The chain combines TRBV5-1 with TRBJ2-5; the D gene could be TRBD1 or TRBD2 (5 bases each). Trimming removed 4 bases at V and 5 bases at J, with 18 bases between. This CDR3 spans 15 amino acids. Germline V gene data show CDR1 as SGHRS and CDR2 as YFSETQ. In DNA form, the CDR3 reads TGCGCCAGCAGCGGGGGAACCCCCCGTGTGGAGACCCAGTACTTC. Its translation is CASSGGTPRVETQYF.

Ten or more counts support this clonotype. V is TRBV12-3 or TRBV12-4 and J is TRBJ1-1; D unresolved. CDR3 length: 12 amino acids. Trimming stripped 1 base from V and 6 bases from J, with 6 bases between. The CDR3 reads CASSLGRPEAFF. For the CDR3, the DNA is TGTGCCAGCAGTTTAGGTCGACCTGAAGCTTTCTTT.

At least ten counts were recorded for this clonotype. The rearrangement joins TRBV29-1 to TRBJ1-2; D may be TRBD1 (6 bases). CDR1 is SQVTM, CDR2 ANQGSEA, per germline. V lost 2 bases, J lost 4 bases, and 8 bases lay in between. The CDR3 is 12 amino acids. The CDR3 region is CSVETGPYGYTF. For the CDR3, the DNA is TGCAGCGTTGAAACAGGGCCCTATGGCTACACCTTC.

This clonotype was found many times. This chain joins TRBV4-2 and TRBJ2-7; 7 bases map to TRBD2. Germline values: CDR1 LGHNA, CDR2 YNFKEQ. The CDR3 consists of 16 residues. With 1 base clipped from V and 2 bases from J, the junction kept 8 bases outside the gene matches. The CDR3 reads CASSQVGRAGTYEQYF. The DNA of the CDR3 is TGTGCCAGCAGCCAAGTCGGTCGAGCGGGGACCTACGAGCAGTACTTC.

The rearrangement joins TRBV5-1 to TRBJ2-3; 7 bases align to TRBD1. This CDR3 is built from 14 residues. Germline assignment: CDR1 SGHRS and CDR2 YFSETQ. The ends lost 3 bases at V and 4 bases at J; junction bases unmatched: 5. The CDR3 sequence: CASSWGQQADTQYF. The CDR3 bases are TGCGCCAGCAGCTGGGGACAGCAGGCAGATACGCAGTATTTT. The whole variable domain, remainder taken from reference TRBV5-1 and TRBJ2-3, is KAGVTQTPRYLIKTRGQQVTLSCSPISGHRSVSWYQQTPGQGLQFLFEYFSETQRNKGNFPGRFSGRQFSNSRSEMNVSTLELGDSALYLCASSWGQQADTQYFGPGTRLTVL.

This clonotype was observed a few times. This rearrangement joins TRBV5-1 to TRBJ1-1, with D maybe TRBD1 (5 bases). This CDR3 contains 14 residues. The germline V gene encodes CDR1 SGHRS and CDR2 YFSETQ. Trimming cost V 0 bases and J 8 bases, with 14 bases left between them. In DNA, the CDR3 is TGCGCCAGCAGCTTGGGGGGCCCCGAAAGCGAAGCTTTCTTT. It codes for CASSLGGPESEAFF.

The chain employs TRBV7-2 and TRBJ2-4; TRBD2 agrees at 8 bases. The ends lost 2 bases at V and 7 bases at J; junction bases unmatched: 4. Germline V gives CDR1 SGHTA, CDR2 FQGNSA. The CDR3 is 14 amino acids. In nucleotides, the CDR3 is TGTGCCAGCAGCTTAAAAGCGGGAGTTAACATTCAGTACTTC. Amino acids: CASSLKAGVNIQYF.

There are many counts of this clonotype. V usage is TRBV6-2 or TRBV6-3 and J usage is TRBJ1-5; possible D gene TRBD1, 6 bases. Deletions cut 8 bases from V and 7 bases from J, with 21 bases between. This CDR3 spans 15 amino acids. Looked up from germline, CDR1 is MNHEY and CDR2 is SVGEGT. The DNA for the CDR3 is TGTGCCAGCGGAGTCACAGGGCCCGGTGGCCAGCCCCAGCATTTT. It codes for CASGVTGPGGQPQHF.